The clone carrying this T cell receptor (beta chain) has at least ten counts. Its matching antigen is unknown. This sample was taken from a study of T-cell reconstitution after alpha-beta-depleted transplantation in children. General study points: After transplant, at about two months, alpha-beta T cells were reportedly derived from several hundred expanded graft clones. The origin of high day-60 TCRbeta diversity in some patients lay in surviving recipient T cells and thymic progenitors. One year post-transplant, T-cell counts and diversity were largely derived from T cells produced anew.

The CDR3 runs to 15 residues. Germline lookup yields CDR1 MGHRA and CDR2 YSYEKL. The trim removed 4 bases at V and 7 bases at J, leaving 9 bases unmatched. Preparation of the TCRbeta library used unique molecular identifiers. TCRdb processed the PCR reads anew with MiXCR; each CDR3 protein has one entry. The table lists roughly 400,000 distinct CDR3 sequences, approximately 41% of them singletons. The sample here was PBMCs, taken before TCRalphabeta/CD19-depleted stem cell transplant. The chain joins TRBV4-1 to TRBJ1-4; 7 nucleotides agree with TRBD1. The clonotype originates from a girl aged 2-9 years with aplastic anemia, due to receive a stem cell transplant. Here the CDR3 DNA reads TGCGCCAGCAGCCTCTCTACAGGGGAGCGTGAAAAACTGTTTTTT. Translated: CASSLSTGEREKLFF.